Reported below is one T cell receptor (beta chain). Its antigen remains unidentified. This entry is derived from a study of T cells in Graves' hyperthyroidism and ophthalmopathy. Across 18 months, stable Graves' hyperthyroidism was marked by no progression to ophthalmopathy. Uncontrolled infection, other autoimmune disease, pregnancy or lactation barred patients from enrollment. The CDR3 runs to 14 residues. With 6 bases removed from V and 5 bases from J, the gap between germline ends came to 16 bases. The germline V gene has CDR1 LNHDA and CDR2 SQIVND (reference sequence). Amplified TCR beta CDR3 regions derived from RNA transcripts. The primer set for the first-round RT-PCR of the TCR CDR3 was HTBI. Each CDR3 protein is one row after TCRdb ran MiXCR on the multiplex PCR reads. Of 500,000 to 700,000 distinct CDR3 sequences in the sample, approximately 16% were seen once. Study outcomes and limitations: Most clonotypes expanded in thyroid above 0.001 were likewise present in blood. Classification by a 13 V-J model distinguished ophthalmopathy from stable hyperthyroidism.

The gene calls are TRBV19 and TRBJ2-5; D is perhaps TRBD1 or TRBD2 (5 bases each). The sample was blood. This TCR derives from a woman in her late teens or twenties with Graves' hyperthyroidism. The CDR3 DNA is TGTGCCAGTAGGGCGGTCGGGACGGGGGAGACCCAGTACTTC. This gives the protein CASRAVGTGETQYF.